Following are 14 T cell receptor beta chains from one sample sequenced in a study of early T cells in non-severe SARS-CoV-2 infection (dated by TCRdb to about 2021). Library preparation was by 5' RACE. Sequencing was performed on a NextSeq 500. TCRdb redid the processing of the public reads, applying fastp at Q25 and MiXCR, and retained in-frame beta chains. Merged by CDR3 protein, the rows form single entries marked with the most common genes and DNA. The sample yields fewer than 90,000 distinct CDR3 sequences; 13% to 15% were counted once. Approximately 9.9% of the sample goes to the ten largest clones. Sequenced sample: whole blood. Receptors were obtained from an adult who was a healthcare worker with PCR-confirmed SARS-CoV-2 infection or an uninfected control (not recorded which).

In this sample, this clonotype turned up many times. The V gene is TRBV6-2 or TRBV6-3, the J gene TRBJ1-5; 8 bases are a match to TRBD1. The CDR3 extends over 15 amino acids. Germline CDR1 MNHEY, CDR2 SVGEGT. V was pared by 2 bases and J by 7 bases, with 7 bases of the junction left unmatched. CDR3 in DNA: TGTGCCAGCAGTTACGACAGGGGTAGAGGACAGCCCCAGCATTTT. Translated, it gives CASSYDRGRGQPQHF.

This clonotype appeared a few times. The chain recombines TRBV20-1 with TRBJ2-7; D tentatively reads TRBD1 or TRBD2 (5 bases each). V gave up 5 bases and J gave up 2 bases, with 19 bases separating them. The germline V gene has CDR1 DFQATT and CDR2 SNEGSKA (reference sequence). This CDR3 region has 15 residues. CDR3 residues: CSAQAPGRQAYEQYF. In nucleotides, the CDR3 is TGCAGTGCTCAGGCGCCGGGACGTCAGGCCTACGAGCAGTACTTC.

CDR3 coding DNA: TGTGCCAGCTACGAGGGGCCAGGGACTGGAAACACCATATATTTT. Its translation is CASYEGPGTGNTIYF. V and J are TRBV6-1 and TRBJ1-3, with D maybe TRBD1 (5 bases). Trimming pared 8 bases from V and 2 bases from J, leaving 16 bases between. CDR1 MNHNS and CDR2 SASEGT come from the germline V gene. CDR3 length: 15 amino acids.

This chain links TRBV20-1 with TRBJ2-4, with no clear D. This CDR3 is 14 amino acids long. Germline V gives CDR1 DFQATT, CDR2 SNEGSKA (reference sequence). V was shortened by 3 bases and J by 0 bases, with 9 bases between the two germline ends. CDR3 bases: TGCAGTGCTAGCCTACGAGGAGCCAAAAACATTCAGTACTTC. Amino acid sequence: CSASLRGAKNIQYF.

The J gene is TRBJ2-5, the V gene TRBV7-3, with 8 bases identical to TRBD1. The ends lost 5 bases at V and 2 bases at J; junction bases unmatched: 7. Looked up from germline, CDR1 is SGHTA and CDR2 is FQGTGA. This CDR3 has 15 residues. DNA of the CDR3: TGTGCCAGCAGCCTACAAGGACAGGGTCAAGAGACCCAGTACTTC. Its protein is CASSLQGQGQETQYF.

The chain employs TRBV29-1 and TRBJ1-1; D call uncertain. V was clipped by 2 bases and J by 3 bases, with 7 bases between them. CDR3 length: 12 amino acids. From germline, CDR1 is SQVTM and CDR2 ANQGSEA. CDR3 region: CSVERGHTEAFF. The CDR3 DNA reads TGCAGCGTTGAACGTGGTCACACTGAAGCTTTCTTT.

The table lists this clonotype with a few counts. V is TRBV7-6 and J is TRBJ2-7; 9 positions agree with TRBD2. The germline V gene encodes CDR1 SGHVS and CDR2 FNYEAQ. V lost 0 bases, J lost 7 bases, and 4 bases stayed unmatched. CDR3 length equals 14 residues. For the CDR3, the DNA is TGTGCCAGCAGCTTAGCAGCGGGGGGTGAAGAGCAGTACTTC. Residues: CASSLAAGGEEQYF.

In its sample, this clonotype was seen a few times. The chain is built from TRBV9 and TRBJ2-1; D is uncertain. V lost 0 bases and J 0 bases, leaving 13 bases between the germline ends. Germline V lookup: CDR1 SGDLS, CDR2 YYNGEE. The CDR3 extends over 17 amino acids. CDR3 nucleotide sequence: TGTGCCAGCAGCGTAGTGACCCTCCCGAGCTCCTACAATGAGCAGTTCTTC. This sequence encodes CASSVVTLPSSYNEQFF.

V is TRBV11-3 and J is TRBJ2-2; D may be TRBD2 (5 bases). The CDR3 loop spans 15 amino acids. Germline loops: CDR1 SGHNT, CDR2 YENEEA. V lost 3 bases and J 9 bases, leaving 17 bases between the germline ends. The CDR3 region is CASSLDGLMTRELFF. The CDR3 DNA reads as TGTGCCAGCAGCTTGGACGGACTCATGACCCGGGAGCTGTTTTTT. Complete variable domain (other parts from reference TRBV11-3 and TRBJ2-2): EAGVVQSPRYKIIEKKQPVAFWCNPISGHNTLYWYLQNLGQGPELLIRYENEEAVDDSQLPKDRFSAERLKGVDSTLKIQPAELGDSAVYLCASSLDGLMTRELFFGEGSRLTVL.

This clonotype was recorded a few times. CDR3 sequence (DNA): TGCGCCAGCAGCTTGGCCGCGATTGGGGAGCAGTACTTC. This translates into CASSLAAIGEQYF. The gene calls are TRBV5-1 and TRBJ2-7, with D unresolved. Germline V gene data show CDR1 as SGHRS and CDR2 as YFSETQ. The CDR3 length is 13 residues. With 0 bases removed from V and 7 bases from J, the gap between germline ends came to 11 bases.

This clonotype has a count of ten or more. The chain joins TRBV11-2 to TRBJ2-5; no clear D. Trimming shortened V by 5 bases and J by 5 bases, and 9 bases separated the two germline ends. Germline lookup yields CDR1 SGHAT and CDR2 FQNNGV. The CDR3 sequence is 12 residues long. For the CDR3, the DNA is TGTGCCAGCAGCCCACGATGGGAGACCCAGTACTTC. This translates into CASSPRWETQYF.

The V gene is TRBV12-3 or TRBV12-4, the J gene TRBJ2-3, with TRBD2 matching over 9 bases. The CDR3 runs to 16 residues. Trimming removed 3 bases from V and 2 bases from J; junction bases left unmatched: 6. CDR3 nucleotide sequence: TGTGCCAGCAGTTTTAGCGGGGGAGATATCACAGATACGCAGTATTTT. Translation: CASSFSGGDITDTQYF.

Only a few counts were recorded for this clonotype. The chain employs TRBV20-1 and TRBJ2-1; 8 bases align to TRBD1. After removal of 4 bases from V and 8 bases from J, the junction contained 4 bases not matched to a gene. The germline gives CDR1 DFQATT, CDR2 SNEGSKA (reference sequence). The CDR3 loop spans 12 amino acids. CDR3 amino acids: CSATVTGDEQFF. CDR3 in DNA: TGCAGTGCTACCGTGACAGGGGATGAGCAGTTCTTC.

This clonotype was picked up a small number of times. The rearrangement joins TRBV28 to TRBJ2-5, with D hard to call. V was trimmed by 5 bases and J by 4 bases, leaving 20 bases between them. CDR3 length: 16 amino acids. Germline V gives CDR1 MDHEN, CDR2 SYDVKM. The chain's CDR3 is CASSPWGLLLGETQYF. The CDR3 DNA is TGTGCCAGCAGTCCATGGGGATTGCTTCTTGGAGAGACCCAGTACTTC.